What follows are 20 T cell receptor beta chains derived from one specimen sequenced in a study of tissue T cells after allogeneic stem cell transplantation. Generated by immunoSEQ multiplex PCR, the TCRdb table keeps only in-frame clones and is missing some. The table includes about 6,300 clones, roughly 70% detected once. Source: tissue from the stomach, taken at autopsy. The receptors derive from a woman aged 18 to 49 with breast cancer.

The chain combines TRBV7-2 with TRBJ1-2; a weak D match, TRBD1 (6 bases). CDR1 and CDR2 (germline): SGHTA, FQGNSA. The V gene lost 5 bases and the J gene lost 2 bases, with 12 bases spanning the gap. The CDR3 is 14 residues long. The CDR3 coding sequence is TGTGCCAGCAGCCAAAGTCAGGGGAACTATGGCTACACCTTC. Its protein is CASSQSQGNYGYTF.

The CDR3 loop is CASSFAGPLNEQYF. The CDR3 nucleotides are TGTGCCAGCAGCTTTGCGGGCCCTCTGAACGAGCAGTACTTC. The chain joins TRBV7-8 to TRBJ2-7, with D possibly TRBD2 on 5 matching bases. Germline V CDR1 and CDR2: SGHVS, FQNEAQ. The V and J ends lost 3 bases and 5 bases respectively, with 14 bases between them. The CDR3 is made up of 14 amino acids.

Worth noting for this clone: Other DNA sequences in the sample encode the same CDR3. The chain employs TRBV7-2 and TRBJ2-7, with D tentatively TRBD2 (6 bases). Trimming shortened V by 3 bases and J by 0 bases, and 9 bases separated the two germline ends. This CDR3 region has 14 residues. Germline assignment: CDR1 SGHTA and CDR2 FQGNSA. The CDR3 nucleotides are TGTGCCAGCAGCTTCGGCGGGATCTCCTACGAGCAGTACTTC. Encoded protein: CASSFGGISYEQYF.

By share, this clone counts as medium-sized. The chain carries TRBV27 and TRBJ2-6, with D uncertain. CDR1 MNHEY and CDR2 SMNVEV come from the germline V gene (reference sequence). V was cut by 1 base and J by 4 bases, with 11 bases left in between. The CDR3 sequence is 16 residues long. The CDR3 spells CASSLWSGSGANVLTF. DNA of the CDR3: TGTGCCAGCAGTTTATGGTCTGGGTCCGGGGCCAACGTCCTGACTTTC.

This clone was detected only once. This sequence joins TRBV28 and TRBJ2-7, with D perhaps matching TRBD1 (6 bases). Germline-derived CDR1 and CDR2 are MDHEN and SYDVKM. This CDR3 is 12 amino acids long. Trimming stripped 10 bases from V and 2 bases from J, with 12 bases between. As DNA, the CDR3 is TGTGCCACCCGGGACACGACCTACGAGCAGTACTTC. Its translation is CATRDTTYEQYF.

The chain carries TRBV5-6 and TRBJ1-2; D remains ambiguous. The germline V and J ends were trimmed by 0 bases and 7 bases, with 4 bases remaining between them. CDR3 size: 11 residues. Germline-derived CDR1 and CDR2 are SGHDT and YYEEEE. CDR3 amino acids: CASSLEAGYTF. The CDR3, as DNA: TGTGCCAGCAGCTTGGAGGCTGGCTACACCTTC. The full variable domain, with the rest looked up from reference TRBV5-6 and TRBJ1-2, is DAGVTQSPTHLIKTRGQQVTLRCSPKSGHDTVSWYQQALGQGPQFIFQYYEEEERQRGNFPDRFSGHQFPNYSSELNVNALLLGDSALYLCASSLEAGYTFGSGTRLTVV.

The chain is built from TRBV7-9 and TRBJ2-3, with D uncertain. V was cut by 1 base and J by 2 bases, with 7 bases left in between. This CDR3 contains 14 residues. CDR1 is SEHNR and CDR2 is FQNEAQ in the germline V gene (reference sequence). The CDR3 here is CASSLGASTDTQYF. The DNA for the CDR3 is TGTGCCAGCAGCTTAGGGGCCTCCACAGATACGCAGTATTTT. Complete variable domain (other parts from reference TRBV7-9 and TRBJ2-3): DTGVSQNPRHKITKRGQNVTFRCDPISEHNRLYWYRQTLGQGPEFLTYFQNEAQLEKSRLLSDRFSAERPKGSFSTLEIQRTEQGDSAMYLCASSLGASTDTQYFGPGTRLTVL.

The chain links TRBV5-6 to TRBJ2-3; 11 positions agree with TRBD1. The CDR3 extends over 15 amino acids. CDR1 and CDR2 from the germline V gene are SGHDT and YYEEEE. Trimming cost V 4 bases and J 4 bases; bases outside gene matches: 5. CDR3 coding DNA: TGTGCCAGCAGCCTCCGGGACAGGGGGTCAGATACGCAGTATTTT. Its protein product is CASSLRDRGSDTQYF.

This clone showed up just once. CDR3 sequence: CASSLGRGHGYTF. As DNA, the CDR3 is TGTGCCAGCAGCTTAGGCAGGGGGCATGGCTACACCTTC. The V and J genes are TRBV7-2 and TRBJ1-2; 8 bases match TRBD1. The CDR3 has 13 residues. Trimming removed 1 base from V and 6 bases from J; junction bases left unmatched: 1. The V gene's germline CDR1 is SGHTA and CDR2 FQGNSA. Full variable domain (rest looked up from reference TRBV7-2 and TRBJ1-2): GAGVSQSPSNKVTEKGKDVELRCDPISGHTALYWYRQSLGQGLEFLIYFQGNSAPDKSGLPSDRFSAERTGGSVSTLTIQRTQQEDSAVYLCASSLGRGHGYTFGSGTRLTVV.

The table lists this clone with a few counts. This sequence joins TRBV24-1 and TRBJ2-3; 12 bases agree with TRBD1. J lost 7 bases, V lost 4 bases, and 5 bases had no gene match. Germline CDR1 KGHDR, CDR2 SFDVKD. The CDR3 loop spans 15 amino acids. The CDR3 spells CATSEPGQGAYTQYF. As DNA, the CDR3 is TGTGCCACCAGTGAACCGGGACAGGGGGCATATACGCAGTATTTT.

The chain uses TRBV11-2 and TRBJ2-3; the D is unclear. Germline loops: CDR1 SGHAT, CDR2 FQNNGV. The length of the CDR3 is 15 residues. V was shortened by 3 bases and J by 2 bases, with 12 bases between the two germline ends. The CDR3, as DNA: TGTGCCAGCAGCTTCGTCCGGGCCCACACAGATACGCAGTATTTT. Translated: CASSFVRAHTDTQYF.

This chain connects TRBV11-2 to TRBJ2-5, with a weak D call TRBD2 (6 bases). The CDR3 totals 13 residues. The V gene's germline CDR1 is SGHAT and CDR2 FQNNGV. V lost 5 bases, J lost 2 bases, and 9 bases lay in between. The CDR3 spells CASSDGGQETQYF. The CDR3 coding sequence is TGTGCCAGCAGCGACGGGGGACAAGAGACCCAGTACTTC.

The chain carries TRBV30 and TRBJ1-3; D possibly corresponds to TRBD1 (6 bases). CDR3 length: 13 amino acids. Trimming pared 3 bases from V and 0 bases from J, leaving 6 bases between. The V gene's germline CDR1 is GTSNPN and CDR2 SVGIG (reference sequence). Here the CDR3 DNA reads TGTGCCTGGAGGGACAGCTCTGGAAACACCATATATTTT. This gives the protein CAWRDSSGNTIYF.

This clone was detected only once. The chain joins TRBV29-1 to TRBJ2-4, with D possibly TRBD2 on 5 matching bases. The germline V and J ends were trimmed by 4 bases and 5 bases, with 9 bases remaining between them. The germline V gene has CDR1 SQVTM and CDR2 ANQGSEA. This CDR3 spans 12 amino acids. In nucleotides, the CDR3 is TGCAGCGTTGGGACTGGGCAAAACATTCAGTACTTC. Translation: CSVGTGQNIQYF.

The rearrangement links TRBV19 to TRBJ2-7, with D perhaps being TRBD1 or TRBD2 (5 bases each). The CDR3 spans 14 residues. Germline V CDR1 and CDR2: LNHDA, SQIVND (reference sequence). V was clipped by 0 bases and J by 3 bases, with 9 bases between them. CDR3 amino acids: CASSIEGRLYEQYF. The CDR3 region has the DNA TGTGCCAGTAGTATAGAGGGACGACTCTACGAGCAGTACTTC. Based on the CDR3 plus reference TRBV19 and TRBJ2-7, the full variable domain is DGGITQSPKYLFRKEGQNVTLSCEQNLNHDAMYWYRQDPGQGLRLIYYSQIVNDFQKGDIAEGYSVSREKKESFPLTVTSAQKNPTAFYLCASSIEGRLYEQYFGPGTRLTVT.

J is TRBJ1-1 and V is TRBV30, with D tentatively TRBD1 (5 bases). Trimming pared 2 bases from V and 8 bases from J, leaving 12 bases between. The germline gives CDR1 GTSNPN, CDR2 SVGIG (reference sequence). This CDR3 region has 12 residues. CDR3 sequence (DNA): TGTGCCTGGAGTCGGGGCAGGACCGAAGCTTTCTTT. Protein product: CAWSRGRTEAFF.

The V gene is TRBV9, the J gene TRBJ2-3, with a possible D match to TRBD2 (6 bases). Trimming took off 3 bases at V and 2 bases at J, with 13 bases between the two ends. CDR3 length equals 15 residues. Germline V gene sequence: CDR1 SGDLS, CDR2 YYNGEE. The chain's CDR3 is CASSARDWLTDTQYF. CDR3 nucleotide sequence: TGTGCCAGCAGCGCCAGGGACTGGCTCACAGATACGCAGTATTTT.

This clone was found once. The chain employs TRBV2 and TRBJ1-2, with 8 bases lining up with TRBD1. Germline trimming cut 8 bases from V and 6 bases from J; bases unmatched to any gene: 5. Germline V lookup: CDR1 SNHLY, CDR2 FYNNEI. The CDR3 extends over 12 amino acids. CDR3: CASPQGADGYTF. In DNA form, the CDR3 reads TGTGCCAGCCCTCAGGGGGCAGATGGCTACACCTTC.

The chain has TRBV6-6 and TRBJ2-7; a weak D match, TRBD1 (5 bases). The CDR3 loop spans 14 amino acids. Germline lookup yields CDR1 MNHNY and CDR2 SVGAGI (reference sequence). Trimming took 8 bases from V and 3 from J, leaving 17 bases between them. CDR3 coding DNA: TGTGCCAGCTCCATCGGTCCAGGGAACTACGAGCAGTACTTC. Translated, it gives CASSIGPGNYEQYF.

This CDR3 reads CASSQGYRDYGYTF. CDR3 sequence (DNA): TGCGCCAGCAGCCAAGGGTACAGGGACTATGGCTACACCTTC. This chain uses TRBV4-3 with TRBJ1-2; a weak D match, TRBD1 (6 bases). The CDR3 sequence is 14 residues long. Germline CDR1 is LGHNA and CDR2 is YSLEER. Trimming took off 1 base at V and 3 bases at J, with 9 bases between the two ends.